The 5 T cell receptor beta chains in this list originate from one sample, sequenced in a study of cytomegalovirus exposure and HLA in healthy donors. The PCR made use of 60 Vbeta and 13 Jbeta primers. Assay: immunoSEQ multiplex PCR; the TCRdb copy retains only in-frame clones and omits some. The table has about 160,000 clones, about three quarters seen once. Sequences were obtained from PBMCs. The receptors were gathered from a woman aged 40 to 50 in good health and CMV-seropositive.

The V gene is TRBV6-1, the J gene TRBJ2-2; D might be TRBD1 (6 bases). Germline CDR1 reads MNHNS; CDR2 reads SASEGT. V was cut by 6 bases and J by 4 bases, with 9 bases left in between. The CDR3 length is 13 residues. The CDR3 DNA reads TGTGCCAGCAGAAGCAGGGGCACCGGGGAGCTGTTTTTT. Translated: CASRSRGTGELFF.

This clone was counted once. The chain couples TRBV11-2 to TRBJ1-6; D gene unclear. CDR3 size: 14 residues. Trimming took off 1 base at V and 8 bases at J, with 9 bases between the two ends. From germline, CDR1 is SGHAT and CDR2 FQNNGV. The CDR3 is CASSLVGSYSPLHF. For the CDR3, the DNA is TGTGCCAGCAGCTTAGTGGGCAGTTATTCACCCCTCCACTTT.

This chain connects TRBV7-9 to TRBJ2-3; the match to TRBD2 covers 12 bases. This CDR3 is 15 amino acids long. The V segment lost 4 bases and the J segment 4 bases; nucleotides outside the gene matches: 3. Per germline, CDR1 SEHNR and CDR2 FQNEAQ (reference sequence). CDR3 loop: CASSSTSGGSDTQYF. The CDR3 DNA sequence: TGTGCCAGCAGCTCGACTAGCGGGGGATCAGATACGCAGTATTTT.

The gene calls are TRBV28 and TRBJ1-1, with a weak D call TRBD1 (5 bases). Germline V CDR1 and CDR2: MDHEN, SYDVKM. Trimming shortened V by 6 bases and J by 6 bases, and 14 bases separated the two germline ends. The CDR3 length is 13 residues. The chain's CDR3 is CASRGPGDAEAFF. The CDR3 DNA is TGTGCCAGCAGAGGACCGGGGGACGCTGAAGCTTTCTTT.

In its sample, this clone was seen a few times. The chain joins TRBV14 to TRBJ1-2, with D perhaps matching TRBD1 (6 bases). V lost 7 bases to trimming and J lost 8 bases, with 14 bases between them. The CDR3 runs 12 residues. Germline V gene sequence: CDR1 SGHDN, CDR2 FVKESK. This CDR3 reads CASTGGPGGYTF. CDR3 nucleotides: TGTGCCAGCACCGGGGGGCCAGGAGGCTACACCTTC.